This T cell receptor beta chain was sequenced for a study of CXCR3-negative and CXCR3-positive naive CD8 T cells (dated by TCRdb to about 2019). With regard to the full study: In total, some 130 million TRB reads were obtained, or roughly 1.5 +/- 0.3 million reads per library. Diversity and physicochemical repertoire analyses were performed on 11 donors pooled from two independent experiments. For the TRBV-TRBJ cluster analysis, the naive subsets came from 5 donors, while the memory cells came from 3 donors.

Taken from the germline V gene, the CDR1 and CDR2 loops are SGHAT and FQNNGV. Spanning cysteine to phenylalanine, the CDR3 consists of 12 amino acids. The coding DNA is unavailable. For sequencing, a NextSeq 550 was employed. The Human TCR Profiling Kit (MiLaboratory) was used to make UMI-labeled 5' RACE TRB cDNA libraries. cDNA synthesis used the entire amount of extracted RNA, and PCR amplification then used the entire amount of cDNA produced. Libraries were prepared in parallel with an identical number of PCR cycles. The source study handled its data this way. About 50,000 +/- 10,000 unique UMI-labeled TRB cDNA molecules per library were extracted with MIGEC and MiXCR, with at least two reads per UMI required. On average, about 40,000 +/- 10,000 functional in-frame TRB CDR3 nucleotide clonotypes lacking stop codons were found per library. After each sample was downsampled to 5000 UMI-labeled TRB molecules, VDJtools was used to calculate diversity metrics such as normalized Shannon-Wiener and Chao1. VDJtools computed clonotype-size-weighted physicochemical properties of the central five CDR3 residues: interaction energy, strength, volume and Kidera factor 4. TCRdb reprocessed the reads and assigns one entry to each CDR3 protein sequence, leaving out DNA. The V and J calls here are based on TCRdb, not the publication. The sample's table covers approximately 40,000 distinct CDR3 sequences. The ten biggest clones cover roughly 15% of the sample.

For each CD8+ T cell subset, flow sorting was done in triplicate, and a few hundred thousand cells per subset went directly into RLT lysis buffer. Peripheral blood mononuclear cells were isolated from buffy coats using standard density gradient centrifugation. Total RNA was extracted from sorted cells using an RNeasy Mini Kit. Here is what the overall study found, with its caveats: Surface CD5, linked to self-reactivity in mice, was comparable between naive subsets; TCR interaction strength was therefore also inferred from TRB CDR3 physicochemical properties. Freshly isolated PBMCs were used for most assays because CXCR3 expression went down partially after cryopreservation. TRBV-TRBJ usage was similar between naive CXCR3-negative and CXCR3-positive cells from the same donor, while memory cells showed distinct patterns. Repertoire diversity was comparably high in both naive subsets but much lower in memory CD8+ T cells.

A note on this clonotype: Its antigen remains undetermined.

The chain joins TRBV11-2 to TRBJ2-1. This clonotype was obtained from a human donor in good health. Some clones in this sample may be carry-over from other donors' samples. The sample taken for sequencing was memory CD8+ T cells from blood. The cell subset or site label on this specimen signifies: conventional CD8+ memory T cells (TMEM), sorted as controls. The CDR3 region has the sequence CASSLGVMEQFF. The CDR3, completed at both ends by the reference TRBV11-2 and TRBJ2-1 genes, gives the full variable domain EAGVAQSPRYKIIEKRQSVAFWCNPISGHATLYWYQQILGQGPKLLIQFQNNGVVDDSQLPKDRFSAERLKGVDSTLKIQPAKLEDSAVYLCASSLGVMEQFFGPGTRLTVL.